The 14 T cell receptor beta chains in this list originate from one sample, sequenced in a study of T-cell memory formation after mild COVID-19. TCRdb called the 5' RACE reads again in MiXCR, with one record for every CDR3 protein. Seen here are about 420,000 distinct CDR3 sequences, about 22% observed once, and the top ten hold around 13%. Sample: PBMCs or a T cell subset sorted from them (not recorded which). These receptors all stem from an adult woman who had mild COVID-19 (a few samples of this study predate the infection). Cell type and time point are not known.

The chain recombines TRBV29-1 with TRBJ1-1, with D unclear. Trimming cost V 5 bases and J 0 bases, with 13 bases left between them. Germline CDR1 reads SQVTM; CDR2 reads ANQGSEA. This CDR3 has 14 amino acids. Here the CDR3 reads CSVSPVFMNTEAFF. The CDR3 DNA reads TGCAGCGTTTCCCCGGTCTTCATGAACACTGAAGCTTTCTTT.

The chain recombines TRBV6-5 with TRBJ1-4; perhaps TRBD1 as D (6 bases). Germline V lookup: CDR1 MNHEY, CDR2 SVGAGI. V was cut by 7 bases and J by 7 bases, with 22 bases left in between. CDR3 size: 16 residues. DNA of the CDR3: TGTGCCAGCAAGGCGCGACAGGCCAGGCGGGCTGAAAAACTGTTTTTT. It specifies CASKARQARRAEKLFF.

The J gene is TRBJ1-4, the V gene TRBV27; 9 bases map to TRBD1. Looked up from germline, CDR1 is MNHEY and CDR2 is SMNVEV (reference sequence). Trimming at V came to 0 bases and at J to 7 bases, leaving 6 bases not matched to a gene. CDR3 length: 16 amino acids. This CDR3 is CASSLSPTGGTEKLFF. The CDR3 nucleotides read TGTGCCAGCAGTTTATCCCCGACAGGGGGGACTGAAAAACTGTTTTTT.

The J gene is TRBJ2-6, the V gene TRBV5-4; no firm D call. This CDR3 has 16 residues. V was shortened by 7 bases and J by 1 base, with 15 bases between the two germline ends. CDR1 SGHNT and CDR2 YYREEE come from the germline V gene (reference sequence). Here the CDR3 reads CASSPKSLSGANVLTF. CDR3 sequence (DNA): TGTGCCAGCTCCCCGAAATCTTTATCTGGGGCCAACGTCCTGACTTTC.

The rearrangement uses TRBV11-2 and TRBJ2-1, with 7 bases lining up with TRBD2. V gave up 9 bases and J gave up 9 bases; unmatched junction bases: 8. The CDR3 length is 12 residues. Germline CDR1 reads SGHAT; CDR2 reads FQNNGV. Written as DNA, the CDR3 is TGTGCCAGTGAGGGAGGGCCGGGTGAGCAGTTCTTC. It is translated as CASEGGPGEQFF.

This chain links TRBV5-1 with TRBJ2-7; D ambiguous. The CDR3 spans 13 residues. V was cut by 0 bases and J by 3 bases, with 7 bases left in between. Looked up from germline, CDR1 is SGHRS and CDR2 is YFSETQ. This CDR3 is CASSLDTVYEQYF. The CDR3 DNA reads TGCGCCAGCAGCTTGGACACGGTCTACGAGCAGTACTTC. The variable domain in full, completed from reference TRBV5-1 and TRBJ2-7, reads KAGVTQTPRYLIKTRGQQVTLSCSPISGHRSVSWYQQTPGQGLQFLFEYFSETQRNKGNFPGRFSGRQFSNSRSEMNVSTLELGDSALYLCASSLDTVYEQYFGPGTRLTVT.

V is TRBV6-5 and J is TRBJ1-2; 9 bases map to TRBD1. In germline, CDR1 is MNHEY, CDR2 SVGAGI. The CDR3 totals 14 residues. The J segment lost 6 bases and the V segment lost 6 bases, leaving 8 bases of the junction unmatched. The DNA for the CDR3 is TGTGCCAGCAGATTCCGGGACAGGGTTAATGGCTACACCTTC. This translates into CASRFRDRVNGYTF.

The CDR3 DNA reads as TGCAGTGCTAGAAAACAAGAGACCCAGTACTTC. It translates to CSARKQETQYF. The chain couples TRBV20-1 to TRBJ2-5, with D unclear. The CDR3 spans 11 residues. V lost 2 bases and J lost 2, with 3 bases in between. Germline V gene lookup returns CDR1 DFQATT and CDR2 SNEGSKA (reference sequence).

This clonotype has more than one count but fewer than ten. The chain has TRBV7-2 and TRBJ2-1; perhaps TRBD2 as D (6 bases). Between the trimmed V and J ends, which lost 3 bases and 8 bases, there was a span of 14 bases. The CDR3 spans 14 residues. Per the germline V gene, CDR1 is SGHTA and CDR2 is FQGNSA. CDR3 loop: CASSFDKSGDEQFF. The CDR3 DNA reads TGTGCCAGCAGCTTCGATAAGTCGGGAGATGAGCAGTTCTTC.

The V and J genes are TRBV29-1 and TRBJ2-5, with D possibly TRBD2 on 5 matching bases. The CDR3 has 15 amino acids. The germline gives CDR1 SQVTM, CDR2 ANQGSEA. V lost 1 base to trimming and J lost 5 bases, with 17 bases between them. DNA of the CDR3: TGCAGCGTTGAAGGAAGAGACACCCGGAGGGAGACCCAGTACTTC. This sequence encodes CSVEGRDTRRETQYF.

The chain combines TRBV7-2 with TRBJ2-1; a possible D gene is TRBD1 (7 bases). V lost 5 bases and J lost 4, with 15 bases in between. The CDR3 has 15 amino acids. CDR1 is SGHTA and CDR2 is FQGNSA in the germline V gene. The DNA of the CDR3 is TGTGCCAGCAGCCGCGGGACAGAACCGTACAATGAGCAGTTCTTC. Translation gives CASSRGTEPYNEQFF.

The V call is TRBV6-5, the J call TRBJ2-7; D is tentatively TRBD1 or TRBD2 (6 bases each). V gave up 2 bases and J gave up 1 base, with 21 bases separating them. Germline CDR1 is MNHEY and CDR2 is SVGAGI. CDR3 length: 18 residues. The CDR3 protein is CASSYRRSTGALSYEQYF. The CDR3 coding sequence is TGTGCCAGCAGTTACCGGCGGTCTACGGGGGCCTTGTCCTACGAGCAGTACTTC.

This clonotype was observed many times. The chain combines TRBV20-1 with TRBJ2-7, with D unclear. Per germline, CDR1 DFQATT and CDR2 SNEGSKA (reference sequence). V was clipped by 0 bases and J by 3 bases, with 12 bases between them. CDR3 size: 14 residues. CDR3 coding DNA: TGCAGTGCTAGAGATACCAAAGAATACTACGAGCAGTACTTC. This gives the protein CSARDTKEYYEQYF.

This clonotype has a handful of counts. The J gene is TRBJ1-1, the V gene TRBV19, with D unresolved. From germline, CDR1 is LNHDA and CDR2 SQIVND (reference sequence). Trimming shortened V by 2 bases and J by 1 base, and 8 bases separated the two germline ends. This CDR3 spans 14 amino acids. The CDR3, as DNA: TGTGCCAGTAGTATAAGGGCAGCGAACACTGAAGCTTTCTTT. Protein: CASSIRAANTEAFF.